These 6 T cell receptor beta chains came from one sample sequenced in a study of blood T cell repertoires in COVID-19. This table comes from immunoSEQ multiplex PCR, and its TCRdb copy is limited to in-frame clones, with some not included. The sample gives around 240,000 clones, roughly 85% of which show up once; around 0.97% is in the top ten. The sequenced sample consisted of peripheral blood. Every receptor here comes from a man between 35 and 55 years old with acute or convalescent COVID-19.

The chain uses TRBV7-8 and TRBJ2-7; tentative D call: TRBD2 (6 bases). In germline, CDR1 is SGHVS, CDR2 FQNEAQ. The CDR3 spans 15 residues. V lost 1 base to trimming and J lost 1 base, with 11 bases between them. The CDR3 reads CASSLVRGGSYEQYF. DNA of the CDR3: TGTGCCAGCAGCTTAGTGCGGGGAGGTTCCTACGAGCAGTACTTC.

This clone was counted a single time. This chain connects TRBV5-4 to TRBJ1-1; TRBD1 aligns across 7 bases. J lost 2 bases, V lost 4 bases, and 5 bases had no gene match. This CDR3 comprises 14 residues. Germline V gene data show CDR1 as SGHNT and CDR2 as YYREEE (reference sequence). In DNA, the CDR3 is TGTGCCAGCAGCCCAGGGGGGCCAAACACTGAAGCTTTCTTT. Protein product: CASSPGGPNTEAFF.

The CDR3 reads CASRDSDRGDIQYF. CDR3 DNA sequence: TGTGCCAGCAGGGATTCGGACAGGGGGGACATTCAGTACTTC. This chain links TRBV3-1 (or the pseudogene TRBV3-2) with TRBJ2-4, with 10 bases lining up with TRBD1. The germline V gene has CDR1 LGHDT and CDR2 YNNKEL (reference sequence). Losses at the gene ends were 6 bases for V and 8 bases for J; bases not matched to a gene: 7. The CDR3 is made up of 14 amino acids.

This chain uses TRBV3-1 (or the pseudogene TRBV3-2) with TRBJ1-2; 7 bases are a match to TRBD1. Germline CDR1 reads LGHDT; CDR2 reads YNNKEL (reference sequence). The length of the CDR3 is 16 residues. The ends lost 3 bases at V and 2 bases at J; junction bases unmatched: 9. The CDR3 loop is CASSQFSGGFNYGYTF. The CDR3 nucleotides read TGTGCCAGCAGCCAGTTCTCAGGGGGGTTCAACTATGGCTACACCTTC.

V usage is TRBV6-2 or TRBV6-3 and J usage is TRBJ2-1; 8 bases fit TRBD2. This CDR3 comprises 14 residues. Germline lookup yields CDR1 MNHEY and CDR2 SVGEGT. After removal of 2 bases from V and 6 bases from J, the junction contained 3 bases not matched to a gene. The CDR3 sequence: CASSYSGGGNEQFF. The CDR3 coding sequence is TGTGCCAGCAGTTACAGCGGGGGCGGCAATGAGCAGTTCTTC.

In this sample, this clone turned up once. In the same sample, other DNA sequences code for this CDR3. V usage is TRBV7-3 and J usage is TRBJ2-1; weak D call: TRBD2 (6 bases). The CDR3 sequence is 13 residues long. V was clipped by 3 bases and J by 7 bases, with 10 bases between them. Germline CDR1 is SGHTA and CDR2 is FQGTGA. The CDR3 protein is CASSLTSVNEQFF. The CDR3 DNA follows: TGTGCCAGCAGCTTGACTAGTGTAAATGAGCAGTTCTTC.